This entry lists 5 T cell receptor beta chains sequenced from one sample in a study of T cells in Graves' hyperthyroidism and ophthalmopathy. RNA transcripts provided the source from which TCR beta CDR3 regions were amplified. An initial round of RT-PCR targeting the TCR CDR3 relied on the HTBI primer set. One entry per CDR3 protein, called by TCRdb with MiXCR from the multiplex PCR reads. The repertoire consists of a few hundred thousand distinct CDR3 sequences, with 15% to 18% occurring once and the leading ten covering under 8%. The source material was blood. All receptors come from a woman in her 30s with Graves' hyperthyroidism.

This clonotype was observed many times. The chain joins TRBV29-1 to TRBJ2-7, with 7 bases fitting TRBD2. Germline V gene lookup returns CDR1 SQVTM and CDR2 ANQGSEA. This CDR3 comprises 14 residues. The J segment lost 6 bases and the V segment lost 7 bases, leaving 15 bases of the junction unmatched. The CDR3 region is CSAGEGLERGEQYF. The CDR3 nucleotides are TGCAGCGCCGGGGAGGGTTTGGAGCGGGGCGAGCAGTACTTC.

The rearrangement joins TRBV2 to TRBJ1-4, with D unclear. Trimming removed 5 bases from V and 4 bases from J, with 11 bases in between. The CDR3 consists of 14 residues. The germline V gene has CDR1 SNHLY and CDR2 FYNNEI. Here the CDR3 DNA reads TGTGCCAGCAGTCCTCTATACGATAATGAAAAACTGTTTTTT. It codes for CASSPLYDNEKLFF. Full variable domain (rest looked up from reference TRBV2 and TRBJ1-4): EPEVTQTPSHQVTQMGQEVILRCVPISNHLYFYWYRQILGQKVEFLVSFYNNEISEKSEIFDDQFSVERPDGSNFTLKIRSTKLEDSAMYFCASSPLYDNEKLFFGSGTQLSVL.

This clonotype came up a few times. V is TRBV6-4 and J is TRBJ2-2; 7 nucleotides line up with TRBD2. The V gene end was trimmed by 4 bases and the J gene end by 5 bases; junction bases not matched to a gene: 4. Germline V gives CDR1 MRHNA, CDR2 SNTAGT. CDR3 size: 14 residues. The CDR3 coding sequence is TGTGCCAGCAGTGTTACTAGCGATACCGGGGAGCTGTTTTTT. This encodes CASSVTSDTGELFF.

There are many counts of this clonotype. The chain uses TRBV15 and TRBJ2-1; the D is unclear. The CDR3 covers 14 residues. The germline V gene has CDR1 LNHNV and CDR2 YYDKDF (reference sequence). V was trimmed by 2 bases and J by 8 bases, leaving 13 bases between them. For the CDR3, the DNA is TGTGCCACCAGCAGATATATACTACGTGATGAGCAGTTCTTC. It translates to CATSRYILRDEQFF.

This clonotype was counted many times. The chain has TRBV12-3 or TRBV12-4 and TRBJ2-2, with D unresolved. The CDR3 consists of 13 residues. V dropped 8 bases and J dropped 1 base, with 8 bases sitting between them. CDR3 amino acids: CASRPGNTGELFF. CDR3 coding DNA: TGTGCCAGCCGTCCGGGGAACACCGGGGAGCTGTTTTTT.